A single T cell receptor beta chain is shown here with its context. The sample originates from a study of blood T cell repertoires in COVID-19. Study at large: Sample material is recorded as cDNA or gDNA derived from T cells, B-cell-depleted T cells, or PBMCs.

Per the original methods: Estimates of nucleated cell counts were drawn from the amplification of reference gene primers. The protocol was immunoSEQ multiplex PCR, while the TCRdb copy is restricted to in-frame clones and leaves out a portion. V, J and clone size reflect that table, while D and trimming were determined from the DNA. The table shows about 260,000 clones, with around 87% occurring only once. The germline gives CDR1 LNHDA, CDR2 SQIVND (reference sequence). There are 16 residues in the CDR3. Trimming cost V 3 bases and J 2 bases, with 16 bases left between them. Sequenced input: peripheral blood. This TCR was recovered from a middle-aged woman who had recovered from COVID-19. V usage is TRBV19 and J usage is TRBJ1-2; perhaps TRBD1 as D (5 bases). CDR3 loop: CASSILDPGGNYGYTF. CDR3 coding DNA: TGTGCCAGTAGTATTCTGGACCCGGGGGGAAACTATGGCTACACCTTC. Filled out from reference TRBV19 and TRBJ1-2, the complete variable domain reads DGGITQSPKYLFRKEGQNVTLSCEQNLNHDAMYWYRQDPGQGLRLIYYSQIVNDFQKGDIAEGYSVSREKKESFPLTVTSAQKNPTAFYLCASSILDPGGNYGYTFGSGTRLTVV.